Below are 18 T cell receptor beta chains sequenced from a single sample in a study of T-cell reconstitution after alpha-beta-depleted transplantation in children. TCRbeta library construction was performed incorporating unique molecular identifiers. MiXCR, applied by TCRdb to the PCR reads, yields one record per CDR3 protein. This table holds about 540,000 distinct CDR3 sequences, roughly 18% found once. The specimen comprised PBMCs from the stem cell graft donor, sampled from the stem cell graft. These receptors were obtained from a human donor who donated a stem cell graft to a child with acute lymphoblastic leukemia.

This clonotype was counted only a few times. This rearrangement joins TRBV29-1 to TRBJ2-1, with unresolved D. V was pared by 2 bases and J by 8 bases, with 19 bases between. The CDR3 is 15 residues long. From germline, CDR1 is SQVTM and CDR2 ANQGSEA. CDR3 sequence: CSVEKGWAGRDEQFF. The CDR3 DNA follows: TGCAGCGTTGAAAAAGGGTGGGCAGGTCGGGATGAGCAGTTCTTC.

This sequence joins TRBV11-3 and TRBJ1-1; 9 bases match TRBD1. Germline lookup yields CDR1 SGHNT and CDR2 YENEEA. The CDR3 has 15 amino acids. J gave up 4 bases and V 5 bases, and 8 bases lay outside the gene matches. The CDR3 DNA follows: TGTGCCAGCAGCCGTACCGGGACAGGGAGCACTGAAGCTTTCTTT. It is translated as CASSRTGTGSTEAFF.

This clonotype turned up a few times. This chain connects TRBV4-1 to TRBJ2-7; perhaps TRBD1 as D (6 bases). Trimming removed 0 bases at V and 2 bases at J, with 14 bases between. Germline CDR1 is MGHRA and CDR2 is YSYEKL. This CDR3 spans 16 amino acids. The DNA for the CDR3 is TGCGCCAGCAGCCAAGATGGGGCAGGGGTCCCCTACGAGCAGTACTTC. This encodes CASSQDGAGVPYEQYF.

This rearrangement joins TRBV12-3 or TRBV12-4 to TRBJ1-1, with D perhaps TRBD1 (5 bases). The CDR3 has 14 residues. Trimming left V 6 bases short and J 3 bases short, with 14 bases between. The CDR3, as DNA: TGTGCCAGCAGATTACGGGGGGTTGACACTGAAGCTTTCTTT. Translated: CASRLRGVDTEAFF.

This sequence joins TRBV7-9 and TRBJ2-5, with unresolved D. The V end lost 5 bases, the J end lost 1 base, and 11 bases lay between the germline ends. CDR1 and CDR2 (germline): SEHNR, FQNEAQ (reference sequence). This CDR3 region has 14 residues. Here the CDR3 DNA reads TGTGCCAGCAGCGACCGACTGGTCCAAGAGACCCAGTACTTC. Translated: CASSDRLVQETQYF.

The rearrangement joins TRBV6-5 to TRBJ1-6, with unresolved D. The CDR3 loop spans 16 amino acids. V dropped 3 bases and J dropped 9 bases, with 18 bases sitting between them. Germline-derived CDR1 and CDR2 are MNHEY and SVGAGI. The CDR3 DNA is TGTGCCAGCAGTTATGGGCACCGCCACCGAGGTTCACCCCTCCACTTT. Encoded protein: CASSYGHRHRGSPLHF.

The gene calls are TRBV19 and TRBJ1-2, with D uncertain. CDR1 and CDR2 from the germline V gene are LNHDA and SQIVND (reference sequence). The CDR3 has 15 amino acids. The ends were cut back, 5 bases at V and 6 bases at J, with 19 bases in the middle. The CDR3 DNA sequence: TGTGCCAGTAGTCCACCGCCGGCAGGAGCTAATGGCTACACCTTC. This sequence encodes CASSPPPAGANGYTF.

This clonotype was found a few times. The rearrangement uses TRBV5-5 and TRBJ2-3; D not resolved. V was trimmed by 0 bases and J by 4 bases, leaving 9 bases between them. This CDR3 has 14 amino acids. Per the germline V gene, CDR1 is SGHKS and CDR2 is YYEKEE (reference sequence). The CDR3 loop is CASSLGGRADTQYF. CDR3 nucleotides: TGTGCCAGCAGCTTGGGGGGTAGAGCAGATACGCAGTATTTT.

A few counts support this clonotype. The chain combines TRBV7-9 with TRBJ2-7; D could derive from TRBD1 or TRBD2 (5 bases each). Trimming stripped 4 bases from V and 1 base from J, with 14 bases between. This CDR3 has 15 amino acids. Germline V gene lookup returns CDR1 SEHNR and CDR2 FQNEAQ (reference sequence). CDR3 nucleotide sequence: TGTGCCAGCAGCTGGGGACCAGGACAATCCTACGAGCAGTACTTC. Translating gives CASSWGPGQSYEQYF.

The table lists this clonotype with a few counts. The chain has TRBV5-1 and TRBJ1-4, with 8 bases identical to TRBD1. V dropped 4 bases and J dropped 1; count of bases not matched to a gene: 9. The CDR3 covers 17 residues. CDR1 SGHRS and CDR2 YFSETQ come from the germline V gene. The CDR3 region has the DNA TGCGCCAGCAGCCCCCTGCCTACAGGGGGAACTAATGAAAAACTGTTTTTT. It encodes CASSPLPTGGTNEKLFF.

There are a few counts of this clonotype. The rearrangement joins TRBV5-1 to TRBJ2-2; D perhaps matches TRBD1 (6 bases). There are 17 residues in the CDR3. Germline V gene sequence: CDR1 SGHRS, CDR2 YFSETQ. Trimming left V 2 bases short and J 0 bases short, with 14 bases between. CDR3 protein: CASSFSTGSPNTGELFF. The CDR3 DNA reads as TGCGCCAGCAGCTTCTCTACAGGGTCCCCGAACACCGGGGAGCTGTTTTTT. The complete variable domain, with remaining parts taken from reference TRBV5-1 and TRBJ2-2, reads KAGVTQTPRYLIKTRGQQVTLSCSPISGHRSVSWYQQTPGQGLQFLFEYFSETQRNKGNFPGRFSGRQFSNSRSEMNVSTLELGDSALYLCASSFSTGSPNTGELFFGEGSRLTVL.

This clonotype has only a few counts. J is TRBJ2-1 and V is TRBV5-1; perhaps D is TRBD1 or TRBD2 (5 bases each). The CDR3 is 15 amino acids. CDR1 is SGHRS, CDR2 YFSETQ, per germline. V was cut by 4 bases and J by 7 bases, with 18 bases left in between. CDR3 sequence (DNA): TGCGCCAGCAGCCCCGGGGCGTTAAGGGAGAATGAGCAGTTCTTC. Protein product: CASSPGALRENEQFF.

There are a few counts of this clonotype. This chain links TRBV7-9 with TRBJ2-7; D is ambiguous. V was clipped by 5 bases and J by 3 bases, with 11 bases between them. The CDR3 totals 13 residues. CDR1 and CDR2 from the germline V gene are SEHNR and FQNEAQ (reference sequence). The CDR3 region has the DNA TGTGCCAGCAGCCTGAAGGCCGGCTACGAGCAGTACTTC. Protein product: CASSLKAGYEQYF.

This chain connects TRBV7-9 to TRBJ2-1; 9 bases are a match to TRBD2. Germline CDR1 and CDR2: SEHNR and FQNEAQ (reference sequence). The trim removed 6 bases at V and 2 bases at J, leaving 2 bases unmatched. The CDR3 totals 14 residues. CDR3 sequence reads: CASRTSGTYNEQFF. As DNA, the CDR3 is TGTGCCAGCAGGACTAGCGGTACCTACAATGAGCAGTTCTTC.

This clonotype has a handful of counts. The rearrangement links TRBV19 to TRBJ1-1; 7 positions agree with TRBD1. The germline V gene encodes CDR1 LNHDA and CDR2 SQIVND (reference sequence). V trimming: 3 bases; J trimming: 11 bases; junction bases outside the gene matches: 6. The CDR3 runs to 12 residues. The CDR3 sequence is CASSIGQAGAFF. As DNA, the CDR3 is TGTGCCAGTAGTATCGGACAGGCCGGGGCTTTCTTT. The complete variable domain, with remaining parts taken from reference TRBV19 and TRBJ1-1, reads DGGITQSPKYLFRKEGQNVTLSCEQNLNHDAMYWYRQDPGQGLRLIYYSQIVNDFQKGDIAEGYSVSREKKESFPLTVTSAQKNPTAFYLCASSIGQAGAFFGQGTRLTVV.

This clonotype was counted between two and nine times. The rearrangement joins TRBV20-1 to TRBJ2-2; 7 positions match TRBD2. The length of the CDR3 is 14 residues. Trimming removed 6 bases from V and 4 bases from J; junction bases left unmatched: 8. Germline-derived CDR1 and CDR2 are DFQATT and SNEGSKA (reference sequence). The CDR3 spells CSAPSGGLTGELFF. The CDR3 nucleotides read TGCAGTGCGCCCTCGGGGGGTCTCACCGGGGAGCTGTTTTTT.

The V call is TRBV4-2, the J call TRBJ2-1; TRBD2 aligns across 9 bases. Trimming removed 1 base from V and 6 bases from J; junction bases left unmatched: 16. CDR3 length: 19 amino acids. The V gene's germline CDR1 is LGHNA and CDR2 YNFKEQ. The CDR3 region is CASSQAYRTSDVILNEQFF. The DNA of the CDR3 is TGTGCCAGCAGCCAAGCGTACAGGACTAGCGACGTTATACTCAATGAGCAGTTCTTC.

This clonotype was picked up a small number of times. The rearrangement joins TRBV7-3 to TRBJ2-1, with D perhaps TRBD1 (5 bases). The germline gives CDR1 SGHTA, CDR2 FQGTGA. The V end lost 3 bases, the J end lost 5 bases, and 11 bases lay between the germline ends. The CDR3 length is 14 residues. In DNA, the CDR3 is TGTGCCAGCAGCTTCGGCGACAGACACAATGAGCAGTTCTTC. The encoded protein is CASSFGDRHNEQFF.